This section outlines one T cell receptor (beta chain) sequence together with its context. The source of the sample is a study of cytomegalovirus exposure and HLA in healthy donors. TCRdb keeps only in-frame clones here, not all; method: immunoSEQ multiplex PCR. This table has 150,000 to 200,000 clones, roughly 80% appearing once. What was sequenced was PBMCs. The TCR was taken from a man aged 25-40 years in good health and CMV-seropositive.

CDR3 nucleotides: TGTGCCAGCAGCTTATTAATCTATGGCTACACCTTC. Translated, it gives CASSLLIYGYTF. The chain links TRBV7-9 to TRBJ1-2; D ambiguous. CDR1 and CDR2 (germline): SEHNR, FQNEAQ (reference sequence). Trimming took off 2 bases at V and 4 bases at J, with 5 bases between the two ends. The CDR3 runs to 12 residues. Together with reference TRBV7-9 and TRBJ1-2, the CDR3 gives the full variable domain: DTGVSQNPRHKITKRGQNVTFRCDPISEHNRLYWYRQTLGQGPEFLTYFQNEAQLEKSRLLSDRFSAERPKGSFSTLEIQRTEQGDSAMYLCASSLLIYGYTFGSGTRLTVV.